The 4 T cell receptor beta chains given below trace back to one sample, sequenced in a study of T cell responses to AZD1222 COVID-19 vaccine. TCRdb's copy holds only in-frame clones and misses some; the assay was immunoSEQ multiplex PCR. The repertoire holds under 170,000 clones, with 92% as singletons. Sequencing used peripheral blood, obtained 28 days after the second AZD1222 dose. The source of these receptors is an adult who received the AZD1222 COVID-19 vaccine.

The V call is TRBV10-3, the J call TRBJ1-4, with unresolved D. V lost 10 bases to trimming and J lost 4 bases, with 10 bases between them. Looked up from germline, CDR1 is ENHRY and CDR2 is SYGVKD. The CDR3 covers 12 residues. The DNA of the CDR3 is TGTGCCACCGGGTCAGGTAATGAAAAACTGTTTTTT. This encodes CATGSGNEKLFF.

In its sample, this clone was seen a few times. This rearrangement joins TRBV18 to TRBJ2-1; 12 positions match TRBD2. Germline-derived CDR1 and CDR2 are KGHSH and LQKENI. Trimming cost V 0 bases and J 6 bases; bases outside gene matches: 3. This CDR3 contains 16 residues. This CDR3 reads CASSPPGLAGSNEQFF. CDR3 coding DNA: TGTGCCAGCTCACCACCGGGACTAGCGGGTTCCAATGAGCAGTTCTTC.

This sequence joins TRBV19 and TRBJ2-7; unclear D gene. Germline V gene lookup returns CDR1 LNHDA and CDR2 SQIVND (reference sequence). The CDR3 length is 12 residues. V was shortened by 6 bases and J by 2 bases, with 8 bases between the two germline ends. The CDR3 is CASRDGPYEQYF. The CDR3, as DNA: TGTGCCAGTAGGGACGGGCCCTACGAGCAGTACTTC.

The CDR3 sequence is CASSQSLGRPSGTGELFF. The CDR3 DNA follows: TGTGCCAGCAGTCAATCCTTAGGACGCCCTTCAGGCACCGGGGAGCTGTTTTTT. The genes are TRBV28 and TRBJ2-2; no clear D. The V end was cut by 5 bases, the J end by 4 bases, with 23 bases between. The CDR3 totals 18 residues. Per germline, CDR1 MDHEN and CDR2 SYDVKM. The full variable domain, completed using reference TRBV28 and TRBJ2-2, is DVKVTQSSRYLVKRTGEKVFLECVQDMDHENMFWYRQDPGLGLRLIYFSYDVKMKEKGDIPEGYSVSREKKERFSLILESASTNQTSMYLCASSQSLGRPSGTGELFFGEGSRLTVL.